The TCR beta chain described here comes from a study of neurological immune-mediated disorders (dated by TCRdb to about 2019). With regard to the full study: Using UMI-based sequencing, the study compared peripheral blood TCR-beta repertoires from patients with HTLV-I-associated myelopathy (HAM/TSP), patients with multiple sclerosis, and healthy controls. The roughly 99 TCR-beta libraries covered PBMC samples along with longitudinal samples, technical triplicates, and paired sorted CD4+ and CD8+ T-cell subsets. To precisely calculate how much the frequency of each individual clone varied, libraries were sequenced in technical triplicate. The cohort was made up of 68 subjects, consisting of roughly 14 HAM/TSP patients, roughly 35 multiple sclerosis patients and around 20 healthy controls. The study at large found these results: TCR clonal expansion was greatest in HAM/TSP patients and smallest in MS patients, who ranked below even healthy controls. No identical CDR3 amino acid sequences were shared among expanded clones across subjects, suggesting private TCR-beta repertoires in all groups.

Many counts were recorded for this clonotype. It lacks a known antigen. No much larger clone is present one base from it, and per-base qualities are unavailable. The sample's time point label is to be understood as: technical triplicate 3. Libraries from unsorted PBMCs were made from 2 million PBMCs kept in RNAlater at -80 degrees C until RNA extraction. Peripheral blood was subjected to Ficoll-Hypaque density gradient centrifugation to isolate PBMCs, which were then cryopreserved in liquid nitrogen. From V the trimming removes 0 bases and from J it removes 4 bases, while the gene matches leave 5 bases of the junction unaccounted for. CDR1 LGHNA and CDR2 YNFKEQ were looked up in the germline V gene. Taken from cysteine to phenylalanine, the CDR3 has 16 residues. Just CDR3 DNA is preserved here, 48 bases in frame from base 1. cDNA was synthesized by template-switch 5'RACE using a primer with a 10-nucleotide random unique molecular identifier that tagged each TCR transcript. Each sequencing run produced over 160 million TCR-beta sequences covering 15-18 subjects. Total RNA was extracted with the RNeasy kit. The KAPA Real-time Library Amplification kit was used to amplify TCR-beta VDJ regions with primers targeting the TCR constant region and the 5'RACE anchor. Sample indexes and Illumina adaptors were added in a first PCR, after which library yield was increased in a second PCR. After purification with Ampure beads, the TCR product of roughly 650 bp was size-selected on a 2% E-gel SizeSelection system. Before pooling, library quality was assessed on a Bioanalyzer, concentration was determined with Qubit, and library quantification was performed with the Kapa Library Quantification kit. An Illumina HiSeq 2500 was used to sequence the libraries paired-end at 2 x 150 bp. To increase sequence diversity, about 23-30% phiX was spiked into each library pool. From the authors' description of their analysis: The UMI-based MiGEC pipeline processed quality-filtered reads and removed over 80% of raw TCR sequences during error correction. VDJ genes were aligned to IMGT germline references, and each clonotype was defined by a unique CDR3 amino acid sequence together with V-J genes. Clonal expansion, Shannon diversity and CDR3 relatedness were evaluated with VDJtools (CalcPairwiseDistances, ClusterSamples), while phylogenetic trees were built in CLCbio workbench. Clones with at least 8 unique UMIs were defined as expanded, with this threshold being based on coefficient-of-variation modelling across technical triplicates. TCRdb ran its own pipeline on the public reads, namely fastp trimming at Q25 and MiXCR clone calling, and kept in-frame beta chains. Every CDR3 protein is listed once, alongside the most common genes and DNA of its rows. In this record, the V and J calls reflect TCRdb's handling and not the investigators' own analysis. The sample contains about 44,000 distinct CDR3 sequences, under 25% of them found a single time. The ten top clones hold approximately 4.3% of the sample.

The receptor chain draws on TRBV4-2 and TRBJ1-2, and 10 junction bases match TRBD1. This TCR was recovered from a man aged 60 to 75 with HTLV-1-associated myelopathy (HAM/TSP). The specimen was PBMCs. The encoded CDR3 is CASSQDPTGGGYGYTF. The DNA reads TGTGCCAGCAGCCAAGACCCGACAGGGGGCGGCTATGGCTACACCTTC.